This TCR beta chain was profiled in a study of blood T cells in healthy people across ages. The CDR3 contains 15 residues. Germline V CDR1 and CDR2: LGHNA, YNFKEQ. Combining a sample-barcoded 5' primer with a J-beta primer mix, a second PCR ran for roughly 7 to 11 cycles. TCRdb fed the 5' RACE reads into MiXCR, producing one record per CDR3 protein. Counted here are roughly 900,000 distinct CDR3 sequences, 29% occurring once; the ten biggest clones make up approximately 15%. The rearrangement joins TRBV4-2 to TRBJ2-5; weak D call: TRBD2 (6 bases). The last part of the DNA fits TRBJ2-7 better; the J call may be wrong. Sequencing was carried out using blood. The TCR comes from a woman over 75 in good health. This CDR3 is CASSQDIVGGREQYF. CDR3 DNA sequence: TGTGCCAGCAGCCAAGATATCGTCGGGGGTCGCGAGCAGTACTTC.